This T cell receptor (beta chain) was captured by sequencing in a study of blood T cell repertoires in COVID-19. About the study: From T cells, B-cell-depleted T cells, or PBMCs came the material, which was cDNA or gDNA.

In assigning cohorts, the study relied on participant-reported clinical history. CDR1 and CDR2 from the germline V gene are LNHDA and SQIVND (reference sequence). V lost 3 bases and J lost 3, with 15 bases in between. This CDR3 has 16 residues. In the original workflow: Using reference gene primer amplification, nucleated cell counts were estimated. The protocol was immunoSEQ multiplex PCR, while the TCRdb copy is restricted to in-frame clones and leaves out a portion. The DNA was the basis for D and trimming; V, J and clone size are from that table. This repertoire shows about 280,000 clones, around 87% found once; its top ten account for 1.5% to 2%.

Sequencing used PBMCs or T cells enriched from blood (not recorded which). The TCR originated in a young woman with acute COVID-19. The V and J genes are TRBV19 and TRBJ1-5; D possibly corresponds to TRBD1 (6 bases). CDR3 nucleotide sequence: TGTGCCAGTAGTATGACACAGGGTTGGGACAATCAGCCCCAGCATTTT. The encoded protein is CASSMTQGWDNQPQHF.